The rows below give T cell receptor beta chains drawn from one sample of a study of OX40 agonist ivuxolimab in advanced cancers. TCRdb keeps only in-frame clones here, not all; method: immunoSEQ multiplex PCR. The data contain approximately 67,000 clones, approximately 81% of them singletons. The material sequenced was CD4+ or CD8+ T cells sorted from blood, taken in a trial of the OX40 agonist ivuxolimab. Receptor source: an adult with an advanced solid tumor such as melanoma, head and neck, liver or kidney cancer. CDR3s include the opening cysteine and the closing phenylalanine or tryptophan. A D gene is named only where the DNA matches it firmly. Clone size is shown for a subset of rows, as once, few, many or a class of expanded clone.

V: TRBV30; D: .; J: TRBJ2-2; size: .; CDR3: CAWNPSSGTLRRGELFF; DNA: TGTGCCTGGAACCCATCGTCCGGGACTCTCAGAAGGGGGGAGCTGTTTTTT
V: TRBV19; D: .; J: TRBJ2-3; size: .; CDR3: CARHGPADTQYF; DNA: TGTGCCAGACATGGACCTGCGGATACGCAGTATTTT
V: TRBV6-4; D: TRBD2; J: TRBJ2-3; size: .; CDR3: CASSEMGLEADTQYF; DNA: TGTGCCAGCAGTGAGATGGGACTAGAGGCAGATACGCAGTATTTT
V: TRBV5-1; D: TRBD1; J: TRBJ2-3; size: .; CDR3: CASNLGTGGGTDTQYF; DNA: TGCGCCAGCAACTTGGGGACAGGCGGGGGCACAGATACGCAGTATTTT
V: TRBV5-6; D: .; J: TRBJ1-1; size: few; CDR3: CASSFRDGGTEAFF; DNA: TGTGCCAGCAGCTTCCGAGACGGCGGCACTGAAGCTTTCTTT
V: TRBV11-3; D: .; J: TRBJ2-3; size: once; CDR3: CASSYNRADTQYF; DNA: TGTGCCAGCAGCTACAACAGGGCAGATACGCAGTATTTT
V: TRBV5-1; D: .; J: TRBJ2-7; size: .; CDR3: CASSPKGVQIYEQYF; DNA: TGCGCCAGCAGCCCGAAAGGGGTACAAATTTACGAGCAGTACTTC
V: TRBV7-2; D: TRBD1; J: TRBJ2-1; size: .; CDR3: CASSSTGANNEQFF; DNA: TGTGCCAGCAGCTCGACAGGGGCAAACAATGAGCAGTTCTTC
V: TRBV29-1; D: .; J: TRBJ1-1; size: few; CDR3: CSVFPGAFF; DNA: TGCAGCGTTTTCCCCGGGGCTTTCTTT
V: TRBV5-1; D: .; J: TRBJ1-2; size: .; CDR3: CASSLEGREGGYTF; DNA: TGCGCCAGCAGCTTAGAAGGCCGGGAAGGCGGCTACACCTTC
V: TRBV7-2; D: .; J: TRBJ2-2; size: .; CDR3: CASSPRTTGELFF; DNA: TGTGCCAGCAGCCCTAGGACTACCGGGGAGCTGTTTTTT
V: TRBV9; D: TRBD2; J: TRBJ2-1; size: .; CDR3: CASSVGGSGRMEEQFF; DNA: TGTGCCAGCAGCGTAGGGGGTAGCGGGAGGATGGAAGAGCAGTTCTTC
V: TRBV30; D: .; J: TRBJ2-5; size: .; CDR3: CAWSRETQYF; DNA: TGTGCCTGGAGTAGGGAGACCCAGTACTTC
V: TRBV7-2; D: .; J: TRBJ2-1; size: .; CDR3: CASSLVAYEQFF; DNA: TGTGCCAGCAGCTTAGTCGCTTATGAGCAGTTCTTC
V: TRBV7-8; D: .; J: TRBJ2-3; size: few; CDR3: CASSPEELADTQYF; DNA: TGTGCCAGCAGCCCGGAGGAGTTAGCAGATACGCAGTATTTT
V: TRBV27; D: .; J: TRBJ2-1; size: .; CDR3: CASRQYNEQFF; DNA: TGTGCCAGCAGACAGTACAATGAGCAGTTCTTC
V: TRBV5-1; D: .; J: TRBJ2-7; size: .; CDR3: CASSPTPADSLEQYF; DNA: TGCGCCAGCAGCCCAACCCCCGCCGACAGCCTCGAGCAGTACTTC
V: TRBV19; D: .; J: TRBJ1-1; size: .; CDR3: CASSFGGGSTEAFF; DNA: TGTGCCAGTAGTTTTGGGGGGGGAAGCACTGAAGCTTTCTTT
V: TRBV18; D: TRBD1; J: TRBJ1-5; size: few; CDR3: CASRTGEGQPQHF; DNA: TGTGCCAGTCGAACAGGGGAGGGACAGCCCCAGCATTTT
V: TRBV2; D: .; J: TRBJ2-7; size: .; CDR3: CASGGHRGGEQYF; DNA: TGTGCCAGCGGGGGGCATCGCGGAGGCGAGCAGTACTTC
V: TRBV9; D: .; J: TRBJ2-2; size: .; CDR3: CASSATSNPGELFF; DNA: TGTGCCAGCAGCGCCACTAGCAATCCCGGGGAGCTGTTTTTT
V: TRBV18; D: TRBD1; J: TRBJ2-7; size: .; CDR3: CASSAGTASYEQYF; DNA: TGTGCCAGCTCAGCCGGGACAGCCTCCTACGAGCAGTACTTC
V: TRBV5-1; D: .; J: TRBJ1-3; size: .; CDR3: CASSFGTSGGNTIYF; DNA: TGCGCCAGCAGCTTCGGAACCTCTGGGGGAAACACCATATATTTT
V: TRBV5-6; D: .; J: TRBJ2-2; size: .; CDR3: CASSRVPGLSGELFF; DNA: TGTGCCAGCAGCCGGGTTCCAGGGCTAAGCGGGGAGCTGTTTTTT
V: TRBV5-4; D: .; J: TRBJ2-5; size: .; CDR3: CASSGARAGPGVETQYF; DNA: TGTGCCAGCAGCGGGGCCCGCGCAGGGCCAGGCGTGGAGACCCAGTACTTC
V: TRBV19; D: .; J: TRBJ1-1; size: .; CDR3: CASSSPSGPGSRTEAFF; DNA: TGTGCCAGTAGTAGCCCCTCGGGCCCGGGCAGTCGCACTGAAGCTTTCTTT
V: TRBV5-1; D: .; J: TRBJ1-1; size: .; CDR3: CASSWTANTEAFF; DNA: TGCGCCAGCAGCTGGACAGCGAACACTGAAGCTTTCTTT
V: TRBV28; D: TRBD2; J: TRBJ2-1; size: .; CDR3: CASSPVAGGKSSYNEQFF; DNA: TGTGCCAGCAGTCCTGTAGCGGGAGGGAAATCCTCCTACAATGAGCAGTTCTTC
V: TRBV25-1; D: .; J: TRBJ1-5; size: .; CDR3: CASSEYGSSQPQHF; DNA: TGTGCCAGCAGTGAATATGGTTCGTCACAGCCCCAGCATTTT
V: TRBV28; D: TRBD1; J: TRBJ2-7; size: .; CDR3: CASRTGGPSYEQYF; DNA: TGTGCCAGCAGGACAGGGGGGCCCTCCTACGAGCAGTACTTC
V: TRBV6-1; D: .; J: TRBJ2-7; size: .; CDR3: CASSEAGSSYEQYF; DNA: TGTGCCAGCAGTGAAGCGGGTAGCTCCTACGAGCAGTACTTC